This is a list of T cell receptor beta chains from one sample in a study of shared clonotypes between healthy human individuals. Sequencing used immunoSEQ multiplex PCR; TCRdb keeps in-frame clones, though not all of them. This sample has roughly 660,000 clones, with 90% found just once. Sequenced material: memory CD8+ T cells from PBMCs. These receptors came from a man aged 18 to 30 in good health. Some clones in this sample may be carry-over from other donors' samples. Each CDR3 is given without its conserved first and last residue. Size is omitted from some rows. Given values are once, few, many or a class for expanded clones.

j_call clone_size v_call cdr3_aa
TRBJ2-5 . TRBV18 ASSLAGIQETQY
TRBJ1-5 . TRBV27 ASSGPGSLSPQH
TRBJ2-5 . TRBV13 ASSLGQGGETQY
TRBJ1-2 . TRBV29-1 SSHERNYGYT
TRBJ2-1 . TRBV30 AWSSTRLADWDEQF
TRBJ1-6 . TRBV7-9 ASSETLTGSPLH
TRBJ2-7 once TRBV10-2 ASSEWAGLDLNEQY
TRBJ1-4 . TRBV30 AWSTGDEKLF
TRBJ2-3 . TRBV29-1 SVEIAGGYQDTQY
TRBJ1-2 . TRBV7-9 ASSLALPTRNYGYT
TRBJ2-2 . TRBV5-1 ASSLVGNTGELF
TRBJ2-1 . TRBV7-8 ASSLVGSSYNEQF
TRBJ1-2 . TRBV2 ASRGPGDGAAGYGYT
TRBJ1-1 few TRBV28 ASTLRGGPEAF
TRBJ2-1 once TRBV10-3 ANSMSSYNEQF
TRBJ2-1 . TRBV27 ASSLLGPSGNNEQF
TRBJ2-7 once TRBV18 ASSPRQGEGYEQY
TRBJ1-5 few TRBV29-1 SAFTGGQPQH
TRBJ2-7 . TRBV25-1 ASSPSGTGDEQY
TRBJ2-7 . TRBV6-5 ASSPAGGEQY
TRBJ2-5 . TRBV12-5 ASGRDQETQY
TRBJ2-1 . TRBV19 ATAPTGFNEQF
TRBJ2-3 . TRBV7-9 ASSLRQGADTQY
TRBJ2-1 . TRBV5-1 ASRGSGYNEQF
TRBJ2-6 . TRBV2 ASSVDLSGANVLT
TRBJ1-1 . TRBV28 ASSLGRGLRTEAF
TRBJ1-1 . TRBV19 ASSPGQWEREAF
TRBJ1-4 . TRBV10-2 ASMRGQGDEKLF
TRBJ1-5 few TRBV2 ASSLDSSNQPQH
TRBJ2-5 . TRBV4-2 ASSQATGGGETQY
TRBJ2-7 . TRBV7-9 ASSPPGQSYEQY
TRBJ2-1 . TRBV19 ASSIRDLSYNEQF
TRBJ2-3 . TRBV9 ASSVVGTSDSDTQY
TRBJ1-1 . TRBV28 ASSLWRQMNTEAF
TRBJ1-1 . TRBV7-9 ASTTTRADRAGAF
TRBJ1-1 . TRBV27 ASSTLPSGEDTEAF
. . TRBV7-9 ASSLRGAEQY
TRBJ1-2 few TRBV11-2 ASSNSGQETNYGYT
TRBJ2-1 . TRBV29-1 SVEDQTGPYYNEQF
TRBJ2-7 . TRBV6-5 ASSSWEGAYEQY
TRBJ2-1 . TRBV11-2 ASSTGRSSYNEQF
TRBJ1-1 . TRBV5-6 ASSLALTSHNTEAF